This T cell receptor beta chain is drawn from a study of blood T cell repertoires in COVID-19. This table comes from immunoSEQ multiplex PCR, and its TCRdb copy is limited to in-frame clones, with some not included. The data hold 50,000 to 70,000 clones, with approximately 90% observed a single time. Sequencing input: peripheral blood. The TCR originated in a human donor with active COVID-19. The donor label of this sample is uncertain.

CDR3 loop: CASSAGLGGDTKYF. In nucleotides, the CDR3 is TGCGCCAGCAGTGCGGGACTGGGGGGGGACACTAAGTACTTC. This chain uses TRBV4-3 with TRBJ2-7; tentative D call: TRBD2 (7 bases). Germline assignment: CDR1 LGHNA and CDR2 YSLEER. This CDR3 is 14 amino acids long. Trimming stripped 6 bases from V and 11 bases from J, with 23 bases between.